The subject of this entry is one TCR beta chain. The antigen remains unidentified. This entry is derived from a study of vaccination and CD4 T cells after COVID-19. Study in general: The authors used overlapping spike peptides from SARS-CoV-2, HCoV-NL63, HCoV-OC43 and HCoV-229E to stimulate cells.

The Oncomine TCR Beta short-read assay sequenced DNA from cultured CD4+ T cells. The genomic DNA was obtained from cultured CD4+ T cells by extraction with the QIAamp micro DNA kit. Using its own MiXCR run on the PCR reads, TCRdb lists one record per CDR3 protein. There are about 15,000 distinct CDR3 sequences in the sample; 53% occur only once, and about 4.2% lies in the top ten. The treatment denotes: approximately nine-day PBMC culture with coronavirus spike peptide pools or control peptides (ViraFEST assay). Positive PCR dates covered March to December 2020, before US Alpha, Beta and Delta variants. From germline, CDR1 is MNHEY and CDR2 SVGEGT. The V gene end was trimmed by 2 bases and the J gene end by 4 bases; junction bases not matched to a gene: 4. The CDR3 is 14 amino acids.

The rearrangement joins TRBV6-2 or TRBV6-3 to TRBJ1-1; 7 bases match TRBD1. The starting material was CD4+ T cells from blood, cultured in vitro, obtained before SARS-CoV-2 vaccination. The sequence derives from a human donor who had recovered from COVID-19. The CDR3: CASSYEAGGTEAFF. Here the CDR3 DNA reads TGTGCCAGCAGTTACGAGGCAGGGGGCACTGAAGCTTTCTTT.